This is a list of T cell receptor beta chains from one sample in a study of control samples from healthy donors and cancer patients. Generated by immunoSEQ multiplex PCR, the TCRdb table keeps only in-frame clones and is missing some. The table has about 83,000 clones, 75% to 95% seen once. Specimen: blood. All receptors come from a middle-aged man in good health. CDR3s include the opening cysteine and the closing phenylalanine or tryptophan. D genes are given only for firm matches. Clone size is shown for a subset of rows, as once, few, many or a class of expanded clone.

V gene	J gene	clone size	D gene	CDR3 protein	CDR3 DNA
TRBV7-9	TRBJ2-7	.	TRBD1	CASSSLLDRGRSYEQYF	TGTGCCAGCAGCTCACTTTTGGACAGGGGAAGATCCTACGAGCAGTACTTC
TRBV19	TRBJ2-3	.	.	CASRNTDTQYF	TGTGCCAGTCGTAACACAGATACGCAGTATTTT
TRBV6-1	TRBJ2-3	.	TRBD2	CASSNLAGGSDTQYF	TGTGCCAGCAGTAATCTAGCGGGGGGATCAGATACGCAGTATTTT
TRBV7-2	TRBJ1-2	.	.	CASQQEGYGYTF	TGTGCCAGCCAACAGGAGGGCTATGGCTACACCTTC
TRBV6-5	TRBJ1-2	once	TRBD1	CASSLGDRVKGYTF	TGTGCCAGCAGTTTGGGTGACAGGGTGAAGGGCTACACCTTC
TRBV19	TRBJ1-1	.	.	CASSNLQMMNTEAFF	TGTGCCAGTAGTAACCTGCAGATGATGAACACTGAAGCTTTCTTT
TRBV6-5	TRBJ1-2	.	TRBD1	CASSYGGTGANYGYTF	TGTGCCAGCAGTTACGGGGGTACAGGGGCCAACTATGGCTACACCTTC
TRBV7-2	TRBJ1-6	once	.	CASTGNNSPLHF	TGTGCTAGCACGGGGAATAATTCACCCCTCCACTTT
TRBV7-2	TRBJ2-2	.	TRBD2	CASSPRGRGGGGELFF	TGTGCCAGCAGCCCGAGGGGACGGGGGGGAGGCGGGGAGCTGTTTTTT
TRBV24-1	TRBJ2-1	.	TRBD2	CATSDPLLAGHNEQFF	TGTGCCACCAGTGATCCGCTTCTAGCGGGGCACAATGAGCAGTTCTTC
TRBV10-3	TRBJ1-4	.	TRBD1	CAISESRQGPEKLFF	TGTGCCATCAGTGAGTCAAGACAGGGGCCTGAAAAACTGTTTTTT
TRBV6-6	TRBJ1-5	.	.	CASTTGQTNQPQHF	TGTGCCAGCACCACCGGACAGACTAATCAGCCCCAGCATTTT
TRBV18	TRBJ1-6	once	.	CASSESGEGSPLHF	TGTGCCAGCTCAGAATCAGGGGAAGGTTCACCCCTCCACTTT
TRBV19	TRBJ1-1	.	.	CASIRSYTEAFF	TGTGCCAGTATAAGGAGTTACACTGAAGCTTTCTTT
TRBV7-7	TRBJ2-2	many	TRBD1	CASSLTRGTGELFF	TGTGCCAGCAGCTTAACCAGGGGGACCGGGGAGCTGTTTTTT
TRBV9	TRBJ2-3	.	TRBD2	CASSVTSSGGTDTQYF	TGTGCCAGCAGCGTAACATCCAGCGGGGGCACAGATACGCAGTATTTT